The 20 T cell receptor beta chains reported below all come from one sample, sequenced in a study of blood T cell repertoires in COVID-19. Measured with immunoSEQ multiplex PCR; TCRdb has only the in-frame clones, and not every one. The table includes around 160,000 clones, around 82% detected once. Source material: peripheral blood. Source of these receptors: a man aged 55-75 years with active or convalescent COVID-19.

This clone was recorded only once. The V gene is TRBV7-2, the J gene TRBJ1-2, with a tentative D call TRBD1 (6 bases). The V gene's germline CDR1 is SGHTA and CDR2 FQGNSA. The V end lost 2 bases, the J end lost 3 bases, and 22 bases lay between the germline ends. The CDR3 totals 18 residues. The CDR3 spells CASSLQTGFTPADYGYTF. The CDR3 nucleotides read TGTGCCAGCAGCTTACAGACAGGCTTCACCCCCGCGGACTATGGCTACACCTTC.

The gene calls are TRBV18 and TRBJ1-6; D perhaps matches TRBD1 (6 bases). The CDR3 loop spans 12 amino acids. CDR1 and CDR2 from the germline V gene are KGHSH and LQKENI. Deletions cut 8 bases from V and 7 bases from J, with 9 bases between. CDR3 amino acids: CASGGGNSPLHF. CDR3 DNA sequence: TGTGCCAGCGGTGGGGGCAATTCACCCCTCCACTTT.

The CDR3 loop reads CSVEGTGGSIQYF. In DNA, the CDR3 is TGCAGCGTTGAAGGGACAGGGGGCAGCATTCAGTACTTC. This chain connects TRBV29-1 to TRBJ2-4, with 11 bases lining up with TRBD1. This CDR3 contains 13 residues. Looked up from germline, CDR1 is SQVTM and CDR2 is ANQGSEA. Trimming removed 1 base from V and 9 bases from J; junction bases left unmatched: 2.

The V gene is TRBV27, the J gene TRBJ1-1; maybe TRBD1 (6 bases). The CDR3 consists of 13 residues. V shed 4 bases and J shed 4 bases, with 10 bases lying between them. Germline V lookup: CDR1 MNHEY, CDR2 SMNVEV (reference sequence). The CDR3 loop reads CASSYRETTEAFF. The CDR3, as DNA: TGTGCCAGCAGTTACAGGGAGACCACTGAAGCTTTCTTT.

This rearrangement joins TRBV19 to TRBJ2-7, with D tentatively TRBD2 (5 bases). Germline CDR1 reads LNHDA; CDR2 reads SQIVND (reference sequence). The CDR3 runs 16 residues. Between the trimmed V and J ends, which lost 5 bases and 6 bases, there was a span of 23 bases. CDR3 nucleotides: TGTGCCAGTAGTGCCCCCGGAGGAGTTCCGCCCCCCGAGCAGTACTTC. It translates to CASSAPGGVPPPEQYF.

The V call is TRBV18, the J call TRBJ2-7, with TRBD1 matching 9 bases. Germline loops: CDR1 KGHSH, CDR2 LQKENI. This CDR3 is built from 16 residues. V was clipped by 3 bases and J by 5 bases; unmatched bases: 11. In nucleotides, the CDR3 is TGTGCCAGCTCACCGCCGCTCCGACAGGGGGAAAACGAGCAGTACTTC. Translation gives CASSPPLRQGENEQYF.

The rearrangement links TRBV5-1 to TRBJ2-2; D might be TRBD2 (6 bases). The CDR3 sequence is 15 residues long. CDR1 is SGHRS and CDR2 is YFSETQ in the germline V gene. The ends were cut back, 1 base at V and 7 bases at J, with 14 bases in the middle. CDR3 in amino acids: CASSLYGRLDGELFF. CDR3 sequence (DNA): TGCGCCAGCAGCTTGTACGGGAGACTTGACGGGGAGCTGTTTTTT.

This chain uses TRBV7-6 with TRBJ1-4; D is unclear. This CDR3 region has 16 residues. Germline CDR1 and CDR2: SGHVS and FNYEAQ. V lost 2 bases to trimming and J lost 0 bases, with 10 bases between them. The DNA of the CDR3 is TGTGCCAGCAGCTTAAATAATTTTGCAACTAATGAAAAACTGTTTTTT. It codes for CASSLNNFATNEKLFF.

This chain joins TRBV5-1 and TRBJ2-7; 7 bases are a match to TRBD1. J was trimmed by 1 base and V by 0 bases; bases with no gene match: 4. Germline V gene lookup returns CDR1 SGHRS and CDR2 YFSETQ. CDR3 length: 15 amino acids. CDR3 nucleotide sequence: TGCGCCAGCAGCTTGGACAGGGGAGTTTCCTACGAGCAGTACTTC. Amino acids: CASSLDRGVSYEQYF.

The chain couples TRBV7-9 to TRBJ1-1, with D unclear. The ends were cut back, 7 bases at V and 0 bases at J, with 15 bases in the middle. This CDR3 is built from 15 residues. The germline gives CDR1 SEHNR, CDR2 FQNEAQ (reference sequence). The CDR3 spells CASTAETSLNTEAFF. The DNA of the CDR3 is TGTGCCAGCACGGCTGAGACAAGTTTGAACACTGAAGCTTTCTTT.

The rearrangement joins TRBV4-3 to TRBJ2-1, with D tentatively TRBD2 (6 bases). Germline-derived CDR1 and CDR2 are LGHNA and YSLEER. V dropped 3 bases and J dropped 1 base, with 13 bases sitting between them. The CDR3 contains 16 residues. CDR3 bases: TGCGCCAGCAGCCAGGGTCCCGGGACTTCCTACAATGAGCAGTTCTTC. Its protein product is CASSQGPGTSYNEQFF.

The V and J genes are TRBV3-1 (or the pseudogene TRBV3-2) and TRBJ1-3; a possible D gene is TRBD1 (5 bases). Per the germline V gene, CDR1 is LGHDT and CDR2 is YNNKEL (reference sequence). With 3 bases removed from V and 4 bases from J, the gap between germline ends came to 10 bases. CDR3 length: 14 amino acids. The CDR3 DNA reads TGTGCCAGCAGCCACCGGGGGGAAGGAAACACCATATATTTT. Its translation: CASSHRGEGNTIYF.

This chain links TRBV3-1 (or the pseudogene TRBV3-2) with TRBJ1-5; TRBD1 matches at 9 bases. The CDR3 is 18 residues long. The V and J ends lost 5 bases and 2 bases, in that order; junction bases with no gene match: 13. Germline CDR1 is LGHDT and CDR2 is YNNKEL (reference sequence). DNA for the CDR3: TGTGCCAGCAGCAAAAAAATAGCTACAGGGGGCCGCAATCAGCCCCAGCATTTT. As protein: CASSKKIATGGRNQPQHF.

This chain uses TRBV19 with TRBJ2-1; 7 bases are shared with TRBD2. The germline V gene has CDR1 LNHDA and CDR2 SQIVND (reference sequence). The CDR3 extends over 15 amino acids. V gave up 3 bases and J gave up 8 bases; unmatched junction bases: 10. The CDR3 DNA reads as TGTGCCAGTAGTATGAAGCGGGATACGCTGCATGAGCAGTTCTTC. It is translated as CASSMKRDTLHEQFF.

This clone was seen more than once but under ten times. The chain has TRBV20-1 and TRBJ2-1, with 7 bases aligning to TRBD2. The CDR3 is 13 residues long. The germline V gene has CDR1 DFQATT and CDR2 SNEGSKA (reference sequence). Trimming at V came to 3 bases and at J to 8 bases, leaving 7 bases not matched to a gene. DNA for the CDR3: TGCAGTGCTAGTCCTCGACTAGCCGATGAGCAGTTCTTC. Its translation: CSASPRLADEQFF.

CDR3 nucleotides: TGTGCCAGCAGCTCGGGACAGGGATATAATTCACCCCTCCACTTT. It yields the protein CASSSGQGYNSPLHF. This chain uses TRBV25-1 with TRBJ1-6, with 9 bases that match TRBD1. The J segment lost 4 bases and the V segment lost 6 bases, leaving 4 bases of the junction unmatched. The CDR3 has 15 amino acids. In germline, CDR1 is MGHDK, CDR2 SYGVNS.

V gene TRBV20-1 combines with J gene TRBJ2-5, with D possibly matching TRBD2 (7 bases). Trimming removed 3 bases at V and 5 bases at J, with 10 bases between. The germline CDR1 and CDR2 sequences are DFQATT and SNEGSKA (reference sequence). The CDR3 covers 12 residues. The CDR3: CSASGGGETQYF. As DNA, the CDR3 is TGCAGTGCTAGTGGCGGGGGCGAGACCCAGTACTTC.

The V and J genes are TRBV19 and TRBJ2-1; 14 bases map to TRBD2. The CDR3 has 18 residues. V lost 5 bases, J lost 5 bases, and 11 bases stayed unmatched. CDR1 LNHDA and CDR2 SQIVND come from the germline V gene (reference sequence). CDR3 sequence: CASSAGLAGGRIHNEQFF. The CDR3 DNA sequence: TGTGCCAGTAGTGCCGGACTAGCGGGGGGTAGAATTCACAATGAGCAGTTCTTC.

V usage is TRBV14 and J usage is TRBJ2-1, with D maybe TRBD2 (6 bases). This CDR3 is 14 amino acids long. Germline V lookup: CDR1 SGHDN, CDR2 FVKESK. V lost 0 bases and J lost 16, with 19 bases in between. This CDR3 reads CASSQDWGGDSQFF. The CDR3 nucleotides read TGTGCCAGCAGCCAAGATTGGGGTGGGGACTCCCAATTCTTC.

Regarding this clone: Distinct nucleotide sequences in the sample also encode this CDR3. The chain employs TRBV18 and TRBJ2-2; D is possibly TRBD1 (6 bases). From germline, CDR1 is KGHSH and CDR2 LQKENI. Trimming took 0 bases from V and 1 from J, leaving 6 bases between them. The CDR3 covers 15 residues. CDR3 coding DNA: TGTGCCAGCTCACCACCCAGGGGGAACACCGGGGAGCTGTTTTTT. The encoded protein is CASSPPRGNTGELFF.